The 30 T cell receptor beta chains below were found in one sample sequenced in a study of somatic mutations in cytotoxic T cells in rheumatoid arthritis. TCRdb's copy holds only in-frame clones and misses some; the assay was immunoSEQ multiplex PCR. The sample records 8,500 to 11,000 clones, about four fifths being singletons. Material for sequencing was CD8+ T cells sorted from blood. These receptor sequences come from a woman between 45 and 60 years old in good health.

The genes are TRBV27 and TRBJ2-5; D possibly corresponds to TRBD1 (8 bases). V lost 5 bases and J 4 bases, leaving 20 bases between the germline ends. The CDR3 runs to 16 residues. The germline V gene has CDR1 MNHEY and CDR2 SMNVEV (reference sequence). The CDR3 DNA reads TGTGCCAGCAGTGGGGGAGGGGCAGGGGGCGTAGAGACCCAGTACTTC. Its protein product is CASSGGGAGGVETQYF.

The chain recombines TRBV4-2 with TRBJ2-7; 11 bases line up with TRBD1. The CDR3 consists of 15 residues. CDR1 LGHNA and CDR2 YNFKEQ come from the germline V gene. J was trimmed by 1 base and V by 4 bases; bases with no gene match: 3. For the CDR3, the DNA is TGTGCCAGCAGCCTTGGACAGGGGGCTTCCTACGAGCAGTACTTC. Its protein product is CASSLGQGASYEQYF.

This clone was counted once. The J gene is TRBJ2-3, the V gene TRBV4-3; TRBD2 matches at 13 bases. This CDR3 has 16 residues. With V trimmed by 3 bases and J by 1 base, 1 base remained unmatched. The germline V gene has CDR1 LGHNA and CDR2 YSLEER. In DNA form, the CDR3 reads TGCGCCAGCAGCCATGGGACTAGCGGGGGCACAGATACGCAGTATTTT. As protein: CASSHGTSGGTDTQYF.

The chain has TRBV19 and TRBJ2-7, with a tentative D call TRBD1 (6 bases). Trimming removed 3 bases from V and 2 bases from J, with 11 bases in between. CDR1 LNHDA and CDR2 SQIVND come from the germline V gene (reference sequence). The CDR3 has 14 residues. In DNA, the CDR3 is TGTGCCAGTAGTATTCGGGACAACGCCTACGAGCAGTACTTC. Translation: CASSIRDNAYEQYF.

This clone has only one observation. The J gene is TRBJ2-1, the V gene TRBV2; no definite D call. V was pared by 4 bases and J by 10 bases, with 11 bases between. Germline V gives CDR1 SNHLY, CDR2 FYNNEI. The length of the CDR3 is 12 residues. CDR3 protein: CASSVISREQFF. The CDR3, as DNA: TGTGCCAGCAGTGTTATTAGCAGAGAGCAGTTCTTC.

The rearrangement joins TRBV6-1 to TRBJ2-5; the match to TRBD2 covers 9 bases. This CDR3 spans 14 amino acids. With 10 bases clipped from V and 5 bases from J, the junction kept 11 bases outside the gene matches. CDR1 MNHNS and CDR2 SASEGT come from the germline V gene. CDR3 sequence (DNA): TGTGCCATCTGGCGGCGGGGGGGCGATGAGACCCAGTACTTC. Protein: CAIWRRGGDETQYF.

This sequence joins TRBV19 and TRBJ2-7; 9 bases are shared with TRBD1. Germline CDR1 is LNHDA and CDR2 is SQIVND (reference sequence). There are 14 residues in the CDR3. Trimming cost V 3 bases and J 3 bases; bases outside gene matches: 3. CDR3 sequence: CASSMGQGGYEQYF. The CDR3 DNA sequence: TGTGCCAGTAGTATGGGACAGGGTGGCTACGAGCAGTACTTC.

The J gene is TRBJ2-1, the V gene TRBV11-1; 9 bases align to TRBD1. Germline V gene lookup returns CDR1 SGHAT and CDR2 FQDESV (reference sequence). V trimming: 5 bases; J trimming: 6 bases; junction bases outside the gene matches: 5. This CDR3 is built from 14 residues. This CDR3 is CASSGDRVLNEQFF. CDR3 sequence (DNA): TGTGCCAGCAGCGGGGACAGGGTCCTCAATGAGCAGTTCTTC.

This clone has more than one count but fewer than ten. The J gene is TRBJ2-1, the V gene TRBV4-2; 14 bases match TRBD2. Germline trimming cut 3 bases from V and 10 bases from J; bases unmatched to any gene: 5. The CDR3 has 15 amino acids. Germline CDR1 and CDR2: LGHNA and YNFKEQ. CDR3 DNA sequence: TGTGCCAGCAGCCAGGGACTAGCGGGAGCGGGGGAGCAGTTCTTC. The encoded protein is CASSQGLAGAGEQFF.

V and J are TRBV25-1 and TRBJ1-2; D gene uncertain. The CDR3 consists of 14 residues. CDR1 and CDR2 from the germline V gene are MGHDK and SYGVNS. Trimming took 4 bases from V and 2 from J, leaving 11 bases between them. Here the CDR3 DNA reads TGTGCCAGCAGTGTAGGAATACAGAACTATGGCTACACCTTC. Translation: CASSVGIQNYGYTF.

V usage is TRBV19 and J usage is TRBJ1-1; D is perhaps TRBD1 (6 bases). V was pared by 6 bases and J by 9 bases, with 17 bases between. This CDR3 has 13 residues. The germline CDR1 and CDR2 sequences are LNHDA and SQIVND (reference sequence). The CDR3 DNA is TGTGCCAGTAGCCCCCAGCAGGGGTGGAAAGCTTTCTTT. It yields the protein CASSPQQGWKAFF.

This chain connects TRBV27 to TRBJ2-7; 11 nucleotides agree with TRBD2. Germline-derived CDR1 and CDR2 are MNHEY and SMNVEV (reference sequence). There are 14 residues in the CDR3. V trimming: 7 bases; J trimming: 4 bases; junction bases outside the gene matches: 6. Written as DNA, the CDR3 is TGTGCCAGCACGTCTAGCGGGAGGCCATACGAGCAGTACTTC. Protein: CASTSSGRPYEQYF.

The V call is TRBV6-6, the J call TRBJ1-6, with TRBD1 as a possible D gene (6 bases). This CDR3 has 14 amino acids. The germline CDR1 and CDR2 sequences are MNHNY and SVGAGI (reference sequence). Trimming shortened V by 11 bases and J by 4 bases, and 15 bases separated the two germline ends. The CDR3 is CAGGGQFYNSPLHF. DNA of the CDR3: TGTGCCGGCGGAGGACAGTTTTATAATTCACCCCTCCACTTT.

The V and J genes are TRBV4-3 and TRBJ2-1; TRBD2 agrees at 9 bases. J gave up 8 bases and V 0 bases, and 8 bases lay outside the gene matches. Germline CDR1 is LGHNA and CDR2 is YSLEER. CDR3 size: 16 residues. CDR3 sequence: CASSQDRGAGGYEQFF. CDR3 nucleotide sequence: TGCGCCAGCAGCCAAGATCGAGGAGCGGGAGGCTATGAGCAGTTCTTC.

This chain connects TRBV10-2 to TRBJ1-1, with D hard to call. Germline loops: CDR1 WSHSY, CDR2 SAAADI. This CDR3 region has 12 residues. V was trimmed by 8 bases and J by 4 bases, leaving 11 bases between them. The DNA of the CDR3 is TGCGCCAGCTCCTGGCGGGGCACTGAAGCTTTCTTT. Translation gives CASSWRGTEAFF.

Only a few counts were recorded for this clone. This chain connects TRBV30 to TRBJ1-3, with D unresolved. CDR3 length: 12 residues. V was cut by 2 bases and J by 1 base, with 3 bases left in between. Germline V CDR1 and CDR2: GTSNPN, SVGIG (reference sequence). Here the CDR3 reads CAWSPSGNTIYF. For the CDR3, the DNA is TGTGCCTGGAGTCCTTCTGGAAACACCATATATTTT.

This clone has more than one count but fewer than ten. The V and J genes are TRBV7-3 and TRBJ1-5, with 7 bases aligning to TRBD1. The length of the CDR3 is 16 residues. V lost 9 bases, J lost 3 bases, and 14 bases stayed unmatched. Germline V gene sequence: CDR1 SGHTA, CDR2 FQGTGA. CDR3 DNA: TGTGCCAGTGCGACGGACAGGCAAAACTTCAATCAGCCCCAGCATTTT. Protein sequence: CASATDRQNFNQPQHF.

The chain recombines TRBV29-1 with TRBJ2-7; no definite D call. Between the trimmed V and J ends, which lost 5 bases and 0 bases, there was a span of 11 bases. This CDR3 is built from 13 residues. The V gene's germline CDR1 is SQVTM and CDR2 ANQGSEA. The CDR3 protein is CSVPDTNSYEQYF. Here the CDR3 DNA reads TGCAGCGTTCCTGACACCAACTCCTACGAGCAGTACTTC.

The CDR3 sequence is CASSFTVNTNTGELFF. CDR3 sequence (DNA): TGTGCCAGCAGCTTCACAGTGAATACGAACACCGGGGAGCTGTTTTTT. The rearrangement joins TRBV7-9 to TRBJ2-2; D is undetermined. Per the germline V gene, CDR1 is SEHNR and CDR2 is FQNEAQ (reference sequence). The CDR3 is made up of 16 amino acids. Trimming left V 3 bases short and J 0 bases short, with 11 bases between.

This chain joins TRBV10-3 and TRBJ2-7; no clear D gene. Germline CDR1 is ENHRY and CDR2 is SYGVKD. The CDR3 covers 15 residues. Trimming shortened V by 0 bases and J by 6 bases, and 15 bases separated the two germline ends. CDR3 sequence: CAISESGDRGFEQYF. CDR3 bases: TGTGCCATCAGTGAGTCCGGAGACCGAGGATTCGAGCAGTACTTC.

The chain has TRBV27 and TRBJ2-1, with 7 bases lining up with TRBD2. Germline V gene data show CDR1 as MNHEY and CDR2 as SMNVEV (reference sequence). J gave up 6 bases and V 3 bases, and 8 bases lay outside the gene matches. The CDR3 extends over 15 amino acids. The CDR3 sequence is CASSFRGSLGNEQFF. The CDR3 region has the DNA TGTGCCAGCAGTTTTCGCGGGAGTTTAGGCAATGAGCAGTTCTTC.

The chain employs TRBV11-2 and TRBJ2-5, with D tentatively TRBD2 (6 bases). V lost 2 bases and J lost 7, with 11 bases in between. CDR1 is SGHAT and CDR2 is FQNNGV in the germline V gene. The CDR3 is made up of 13 amino acids. The CDR3 DNA follows: TGTGCCAGCAGCTTACCCCGGGAGACGACCCAGTACTTC. The encoded protein is CASSLPRETTQYF.

A word on this clone: This sample includes further DNA sequences coding for the same CDR3. The chain carries TRBV5-8 and TRBJ2-5; TRBD2 matches at 11 bases. The germline gives CDR1 SGHTS, CDR2 YDEGEE. V dropped 2 bases and J dropped 4; count of bases not matched to a gene: 4. The CDR3 length is 15 residues. The CDR3 nucleotides read TGTGCCAGCAGCTTTGGGCTAGCGGGGGGAGAGACCCAGTACTTC. Its protein product is CASSFGLAGGETQYF.

This clone was counted a single time. The chain joins TRBV5-1 to TRBJ2-3; the match to TRBD2 covers 7 bases. This CDR3 spans 15 amino acids. The germline V gene encodes CDR1 SGHRS and CDR2 YFSETQ. V gave up 4 bases and J gave up 2 bases; unmatched junction bases: 7. This chain's CDR3 is CASSLSGFITDTQYF. Here the CDR3 DNA reads TGCGCCAGCAGCCTTAGCGGGTTCATCACAGATACGCAGTATTTT.

The chain joins TRBV9 to TRBJ2-7; 9 nucleotides line up with TRBD1. With V trimmed by 4 bases and J by 6 bases, 5 bases remained unmatched. The CDR3 totals 13 residues. Germline V lookup: CDR1 SGDLS, CDR2 YYNGEE. In DNA, the CDR3 is TGTGCCAGCAGCCGGGGACAGGGCGGCGAGCAGTACTTC. Encoded protein: CASSRGQGGEQYF.

CDR3 sequence: CASSLSAGGNEQFF. CDR3 in DNA: TGTGCCAGCAGTTTATCGGCGGGAGGCAATGAGCAGTTCTTC. The chain has TRBV27 and TRBJ2-1; 8 nucleotides align to TRBD2. Germline V gene sequence: CDR1 MNHEY, CDR2 SMNVEV (reference sequence). The J segment lost 6 bases and the V segment lost 0 bases, leaving 1 base of the junction unmatched. The CDR3 is made up of 14 amino acids.

The chain carries TRBV27 and TRBJ2-1; TRBD2 aligns across 13 bases. The junction had 12 bases not matched to a gene; V was cut back by 8 bases and J by 8 bases. Germline CDR1 reads MNHEY; CDR2 reads SMNVEV (reference sequence). The CDR3 contains 16 residues. CDR3 DNA: TGTGCCAGCTCCCTTGGGACTAGCGGGACGGGAGATGAGCAGTTCTTC. This sequence encodes CASSLGTSGTGDEQFF.

As to this clone: At one boundary the junction diverges from the germline segment, which might be a read error. The genes are TRBV27 and TRBJ2-7, with D hard to call. Germline CDR1 reads MNHEY; CDR2 reads SMNVEV (reference sequence). The CDR3 totals 12 residues. The CDR3 nucleotides are TGTGCCAGCACGGGTACTTCCTACGGGCAGTACTTC. This sequence encodes CASTGTSYGQYF.

The V gene is TRBV5-1, the J gene TRBJ1-1; perhaps TRBD1 as D (5 bases). The CDR3 sequence is 12 residues long. Germline values: CDR1 SGHRS, CDR2 YFSETQ. The V end was cut by 8 bases, the J end by 1 base, with 9 bases between. The CDR3 spells CARGEANTEAFF. The CDR3 nucleotides read TGCGCCAGGGGGGAGGCGAACACTGAAGCTTTCTTT.

Here the CDR3 DNA reads TGTGCCAGCAGCCCTGGGACTAGCGGCTACGAGCAGTACTTC. It yields the protein CASSPGTSGYEQYF. The chain recombines TRBV9 with TRBJ2-7; 11 bases fit TRBD2. After removal of 4 bases from V and 3 bases from J, the junction contained 3 bases not matched to a gene. The V gene's germline CDR1 is SGDLS and CDR2 YYNGEE. The CDR3 totals 14 residues.